The present T cell receptor (beta chain) was sequenced within a study of tumor-infiltrating lymphocytes in primary liver carcinoma. Study results and caveats: About 7-25% of top clones, no more, were shared by all five regions. Tumor region pairs showed greater overlap than either tumor-adjacent or tumor-blood pairs did.

This clonotype was picked up a small number of times. Its antigen is unidentified. This clone may be a read error of a much larger clone one base away. cDNA specific to TCR beta was made from around 530 ng of total RNA, with a constant-region primer employed for priming. Slightly modified ARM-PCR, run as three nested multiplex PCR rounds, produced the TCR beta libraries. Use of TRBV1-TRBV30 forward primers with a C-beta reverse primer characterized the first two PCR rounds, which lasted 10 cycles each. One entry per CDR3 protein results from TCRdb running MiXCR on the multiplex PCR reads. The repertoire holds roughly 49,000 distinct CDR3 sequences, with 70% to 80% as singletons. Co-extraction yielded RNA and DNA from approximately 20-30 mg of unsorted bulk tissue. Every patient had chronic HBV infection and was treatment-naive. The CDR3 runs to 14 residues. In germline, CDR1 is MDHEN, CDR2 SYDVKM.

This clonotype was sampled from a middle-aged man with primary liver carcinoma and hepatitis B virus infection. The rearrangement uses TRBV28 and TRBJ2-2, with D perhaps TRBD2 (6 bases). The material sequenced was liver tumor tissue from sampling region 5. Described subset: tumor region T5, tumor centre. The CDR3 nucleotides read TGTGTCAGCATCCGGGACTTGAACACCGGGGAGCTGTTTTTT. It is translated as CVSIRDLNTGELFF.